This T cell receptor (beta chain) is drawn from a study of cytomegalovirus exposure and HLA in healthy donors. Notes on the study in general: HLA alleles showed associations with 16,951 TCR beta sequences in a later analysis, at a 0.05 false discovery rate.

As to this clone: Its antigen is unknown.

The germline V gene has CDR1 SGHRS and CDR2 YFSETQ. The CDR3 is made up of 15 amino acids. With 4 bases clipped from V and 2 bases from J, the junction kept 6 bases outside the gene matches. The primer mix had 60 Vbeta and 13 Jbeta primers. Assay used: immunoSEQ multiplex PCR; TCRdb lists only in-frame clones, some missing. Of about 140,000 clones in the sample, roughly 77% were seen once. The TCR originated in a female donor in good health and CMV-seronegative. This chain connects TRBV5-1 to TRBJ2-3, with 8 bases lining up with TRBD1. Specimen: PBMCs. This CDR3 reads CASSPGQGSTDTQYF. The CDR3 DNA is TGCGCCAGCAGCCCAGGACAGGGCTCCACAGATACGCAGTATTTT.